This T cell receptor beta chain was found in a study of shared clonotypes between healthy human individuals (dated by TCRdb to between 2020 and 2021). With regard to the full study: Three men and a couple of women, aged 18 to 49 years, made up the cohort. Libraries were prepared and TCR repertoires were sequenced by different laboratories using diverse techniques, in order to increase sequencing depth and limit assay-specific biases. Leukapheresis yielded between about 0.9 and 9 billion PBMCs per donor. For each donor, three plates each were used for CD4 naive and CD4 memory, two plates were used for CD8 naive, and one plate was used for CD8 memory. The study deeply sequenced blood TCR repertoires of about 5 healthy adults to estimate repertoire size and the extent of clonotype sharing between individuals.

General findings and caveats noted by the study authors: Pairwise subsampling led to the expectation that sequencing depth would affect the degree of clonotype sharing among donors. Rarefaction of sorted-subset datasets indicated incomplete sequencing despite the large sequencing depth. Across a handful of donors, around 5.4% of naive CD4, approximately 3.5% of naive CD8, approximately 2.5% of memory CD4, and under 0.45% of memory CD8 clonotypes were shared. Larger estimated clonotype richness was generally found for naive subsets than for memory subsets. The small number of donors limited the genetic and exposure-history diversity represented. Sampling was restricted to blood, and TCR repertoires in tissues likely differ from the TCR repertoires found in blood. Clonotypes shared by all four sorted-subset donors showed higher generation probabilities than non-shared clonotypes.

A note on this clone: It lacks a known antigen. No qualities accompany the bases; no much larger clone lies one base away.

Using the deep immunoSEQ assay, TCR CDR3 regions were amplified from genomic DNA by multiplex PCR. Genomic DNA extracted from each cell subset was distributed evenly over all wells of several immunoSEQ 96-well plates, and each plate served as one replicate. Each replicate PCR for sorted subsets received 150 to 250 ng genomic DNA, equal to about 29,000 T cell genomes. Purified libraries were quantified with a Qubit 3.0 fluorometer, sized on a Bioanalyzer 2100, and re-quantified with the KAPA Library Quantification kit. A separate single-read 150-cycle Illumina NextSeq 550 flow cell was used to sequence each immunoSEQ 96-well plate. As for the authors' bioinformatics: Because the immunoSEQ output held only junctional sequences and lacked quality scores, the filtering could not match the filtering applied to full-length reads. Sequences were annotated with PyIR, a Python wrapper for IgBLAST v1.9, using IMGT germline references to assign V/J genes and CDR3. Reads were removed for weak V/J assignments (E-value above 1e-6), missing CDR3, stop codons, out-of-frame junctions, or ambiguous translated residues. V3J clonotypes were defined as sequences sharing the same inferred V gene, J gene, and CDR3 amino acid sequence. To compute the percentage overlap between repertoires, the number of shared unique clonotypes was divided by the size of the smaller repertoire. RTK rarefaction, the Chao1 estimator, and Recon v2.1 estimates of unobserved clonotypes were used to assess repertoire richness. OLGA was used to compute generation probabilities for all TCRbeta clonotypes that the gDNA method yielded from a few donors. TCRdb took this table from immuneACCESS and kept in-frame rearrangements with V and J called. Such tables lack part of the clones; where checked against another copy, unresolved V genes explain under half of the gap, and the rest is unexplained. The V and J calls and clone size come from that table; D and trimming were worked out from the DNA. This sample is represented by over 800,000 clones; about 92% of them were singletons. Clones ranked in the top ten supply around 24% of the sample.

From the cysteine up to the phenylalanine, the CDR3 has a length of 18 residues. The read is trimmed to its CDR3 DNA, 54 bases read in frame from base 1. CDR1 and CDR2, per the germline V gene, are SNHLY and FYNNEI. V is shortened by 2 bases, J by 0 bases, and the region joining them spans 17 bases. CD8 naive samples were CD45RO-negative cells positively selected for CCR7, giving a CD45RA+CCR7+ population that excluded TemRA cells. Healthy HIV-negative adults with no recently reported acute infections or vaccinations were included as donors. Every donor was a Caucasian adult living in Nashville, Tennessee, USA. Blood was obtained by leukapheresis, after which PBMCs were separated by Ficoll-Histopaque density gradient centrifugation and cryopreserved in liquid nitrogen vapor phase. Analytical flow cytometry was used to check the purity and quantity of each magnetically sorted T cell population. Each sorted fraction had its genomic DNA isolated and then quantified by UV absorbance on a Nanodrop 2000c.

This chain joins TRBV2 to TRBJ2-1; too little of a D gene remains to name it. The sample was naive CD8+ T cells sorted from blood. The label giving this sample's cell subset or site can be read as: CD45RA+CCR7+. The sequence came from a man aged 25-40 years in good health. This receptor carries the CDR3 CASSERVATGSSYNEQFF. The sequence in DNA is TGTGCCAGCAGTGAAAGGGTTGCGACGGGCAGCTCCTACAATGAGCAGTTCTTC.